A single sample is the source of the 26 T cell receptor beta chains below, sequenced in a study of human T cells and chemical hapten exposure. The time point was: pre-sensitization, week 0. Treatment given: therapeutic diphenylcyclopropenone sensitization with weekly scalp DPC. From whole blood left unfractionated, total RNA was extracted. TCRdb reprocessed the RACE reads with MiXCR, giving one entry per CDR3 protein. The sample gives some 57,000 distinct CDR3 sequences, around a tenth of which show up once; roughly a tenth is in the top ten. The specimen comprised whole blood, sampled in connection with sensitization to the hapten diphenylcyclopropenone (DPC). These receptors were collected from a woman in her twenties or thirties with alopecia areata. Some clones in this sample may be carry-over from other donors' samples.

This clonotype has more than one count but fewer than ten. The genes are TRBV2 and TRBJ1-5; D unresolved. The germline CDR1 and CDR2 sequences are SNHLY and FYNNEI. The CDR3 sequence is 15 residues long. Trimming took 6 bases from V and 1 from J, leaving 13 bases between them. CDR3 DNA: TGTGCCAGCAGGAAGCTTCGGGAGAGCAATCAGCCCCAGCATTTT. The encoded protein is CASRKLRESNQPQHF.

This chain links TRBV3-1 with TRBJ2-3, with TRBD2 identical over 7 bases. This CDR3 spans 15 amino acids. After removal of 0 bases from V and 9 bases from J, the junction contained 9 bases not matched to a gene. In germline, CDR1 is LGHDT, CDR2 YNNKEL (reference sequence). The CDR3 loop reads CASSQDRTGGRTQYF. DNA for the CDR3: TGTGCCAGCAGCCAAGATCGGACGGGGGGTAGAACGCAGTATTTT.

This clonotype was found a few times. The chain has TRBV20-1 and TRBJ2-3; D is undetermined. The CDR3 has 12 amino acids. The V end was cut by 3 bases, the J end by 4 bases, with 8 bases between. CDR1 and CDR2 from the germline V gene are DFQATT and SNEGSKA (reference sequence). The CDR3 reads CSARVRSDTQYF. In DNA form, the CDR3 reads TGCAGTGCTAGGGTCCGGTCAGATACGCAGTATTTT.

This clonotype appeared a few times. The chain has TRBV7-3 and TRBJ2-2; D call uncertain. V was cut by 5 bases and J by 1 base, with 8 bases left in between. This CDR3 comprises 14 residues. From germline, CDR1 is SGHTA and CDR2 FQGTGA. The CDR3 spells CASSVNKNTGELFF. The CDR3 bases are TGTGCCAGCAGCGTAAACAAGAACACCGGGGAGCTGTTTTTT.

This clonotype was detected many times. The chain joins TRBV2 to TRBJ1-5; D not certain. Germline V gives CDR1 SNHLY, CDR2 FYNNEI. Trimming took off 2 bases at V and 3 bases at J, with 11 bases between the two ends. The CDR3 has 15 amino acids. CDR3 sequence: CASSEWRQNNQPQHF. The CDR3 DNA follows: TGTGCCAGCAGTGAATGGCGGCAGAACAATCAGCCCCAGCATTTT.

Of note for this clonotype: Since the CDR3 does not end with the conserved phenylalanine or tryptophan, this likely comes from a read error. This chain joins TRBV20-1 and TRBJ1-2; 7 bases are a match to TRBD1. Losses at the gene ends were 7 bases for V and 2 bases for J; bases not matched to a gene: 16. The CDR3 contains 16 residues. Per germline, CDR1 DFQATT and CDR2 SNEGSKA (reference sequence). In DNA form, the CDR3 reads TGCAGTGTCACGGGCCAGGGAGGGGGCCTAAACTATGGCTACACCATC. Its protein is CSVTGQGGGLNYGYTI.

In its sample, this clonotype was seen a few times. V usage is TRBV20-1 and J usage is TRBJ1-5, with D unclear. CDR1 is DFQATT, CDR2 SNEGSKA, per germline (reference sequence). The CDR3 length is 13 residues. V was shortened by 3 bases and J by 3 bases, with 9 bases between the two germline ends. The CDR3 here is CSARVRNNQPQHF. CDR3 DNA: TGCAGTGCTAGGGTCCGGAACAATCAGCCCCAGCATTTT.

In nucleotides, the CDR3 is TGTGCCAGCAGCTTAAAGGGAGGACAGGGCCAATCGCAACAGAAAGCGAACACTGAAGCTTTCTTT. It encodes CASSLKGGQGQSQQKANTEAFF. The chain has TRBV7-3 and TRBJ1-1; 8 bases agree with TRBD1. Germline V gene data show CDR1 as SGHTA and CDR2 as FQGTGA. This CDR3 is built from 22 residues. Unmatched junction bases numbered 23, after V lost 1 base and J lost 1 base.

V and J are TRBV2 and TRBJ2-3, with D perhaps being TRBD1 or TRBD2 (6 bases each). Trimming cost V 7 bases and J 0 bases, with 11 bases left between them. Germline CDR1 is SNHLY and CDR2 is FYNNEI. The CDR3 is 14 residues long. In DNA, the CDR3 is TGTGCCAGCAAATGGGGGGCAAGCACAGATACGCAGTATTTT. As protein: CASKWGASTDTQYF.

The chain carries TRBV20-1 and TRBJ2-7; maybe TRBD2 (6 bases). With 0 bases removed from V and 7 bases from J, the gap between germline ends came to 13 bases. The CDR3 is made up of 13 amino acids. Per the germline V gene, CDR1 is DFQATT and CDR2 is SNEGSKA (reference sequence). DNA of the CDR3: TGCAGTGCTAGAGAAGGAGGGGAACGAGAGCAGTACTTC. This encodes CSAREGGEREQYF.

Ten or more counts support this clonotype. The chain couples TRBV6-2 or TRBV6-3 to TRBJ2-4, with no clear D. Trimming removed 7 bases at V and 0 bases at J, with 10 bases between. Looked up from germline, CDR1 is MNHEY and CDR2 is SVGEGT. There are 14 residues in the CDR3. DNA for the CDR3: TGTGCCAGCACGGTTGGGTCAGCCAAAAACATTCAGTACTTC. This codes for CASTVGSAKNIQYF.

This clonotype was counted ten times or more. The genes are TRBV25-1 and TRBJ1-3; TRBD1 matches at 8 bases. The germline gives CDR1 MGHDK, CDR2 SYGVNS. The CDR3 sequence is 14 residues long. The junction had 1 base not matched to a gene; V was cut back by 4 bases and J by 2 bases. The CDR3 DNA reads TGTGCCAGCAGTGGGACAGGGCCTGGAAACACCATATATTTT. Its translation: CASSGTGPGNTIYF.

This clonotype was detected ten times or more. CDR3 coding DNA: TGTGCCAGCAGTTTCCCATCGACAGGACCTAATGAAAAACTGTTTTTT. This encodes CASSFPSTGPNEKLFF. The chain has TRBV28 and TRBJ1-4; D is perhaps TRBD1 (6 bases). Germline CDR1 reads MDHEN; CDR2 reads SYDVKM. Trimming removed 3 bases at V and 3 bases at J, with 14 bases between. The CDR3 is 16 amino acids.

The rearrangement uses TRBV12-3 or TRBV12-4 and TRBJ2-3, with 15 bases matching TRBD2. The CDR3 loop spans 16 amino acids. Trimming cost V 4 bases and J 4 bases; bases outside gene matches: 3. The CDR3 DNA reads as TGTGCCAGCAGTTCGGGGACTAGCGGGGGGCCAGATACGCAGTATTTT. It is translated as CASSSGTSGGPDTQYF.

This clonotype was recorded many times. The chain recombines TRBV2 with TRBJ1-6, with D unresolved. Germline CDR1 is SNHLY and CDR2 is FYNNEI. The germline V and J ends were trimmed by 7 bases and 3 bases, with 13 bases remaining between them. The CDR3 contains 15 residues. CDR3 region: CASKINTDYNSPLHF. In DNA, the CDR3 is TGTGCCAGCAAAATTAACACAGACTATAATTCACCCCTCCACTTT.

This clonotype was detected only a few times. The chain couples TRBV12-3 or TRBV12-4 to TRBJ2-6, with TRBD1 matching 7 bases. CDR3 length: 19 amino acids. After removal of 9 bases from V and 2 bases from J, the junction contained 19 bases not matched to a gene. CDR3 region: CASRLNRQGTSAGANVLTF. CDR3 sequence (DNA): TGTGCCAGTAGGCTAAATCGACAGGGAACGTCGGCTGGGGCCAACGTCCTGACTTTC.

This clonotype was observed at least ten times. The genes are TRBV6-5 and TRBJ1-2; possibly TRBD1 for D (6 bases). The germline gives CDR1 MNHEY, CDR2 SVGAGI. The length of the CDR3 is 13 residues. With 6 bases removed from V and 6 bases from J, the gap between germline ends came to 14 bases. The CDR3 DNA reads as TGTGCCAGCAGGCCCACAGGGTCCCATGGCTACACCTTC. It codes for CASRPTGSHGYTF.

This clonotype was seen ten or more times. The V gene is TRBV29-1, the J gene TRBJ2-7; 8 nucleotides agree with TRBD2. Trimming at V came to 7 bases and at J to 3 bases, leaving 5 bases not matched to a gene. CDR3 length: 12 amino acids. Germline CDR1 and CDR2: SQVTM and ANQGSEA. CDR3 in amino acids: CSAWTSNYEQYF. CDR3 in DNA: TGCAGCGCCTGGACTAGCAACTACGAGCAGTACTTC.

This clonotype is medium-sized (0.01 to 0.1%) within its sample. This rearrangement joins TRBV12-3 or TRBV12-4 to TRBJ2-3; 8 nucleotides agree with TRBD1. The CDR3 sequence is 14 residues long. Germline trimming cut 5 bases from V and 7 bases from J; bases unmatched to any gene: 8. This chain's CDR3 is CASSIRQGRNTQYF. CDR3 DNA: TGTGCCAGCAGTATCAGACAGGGGAGGAATACGCAGTATTTT.

The rearrangement uses TRBV7-2 and TRBJ2-6; the D gene is possibly TRBD2 (6 bases). The CDR3 runs to 17 residues. Germline CDR1 SGHTA, CDR2 FQGNSA. Trimming removed 7 bases from V and 0 bases from J, with 16 bases in between. The DNA of the CDR3 is TGTGCCAGCACCACAAACCCGGGACTCTCTGGGGCCAACGTCCTGACTTTC. It is translated as CASTTNPGLSGANVLTF.

CDR3 amino acids: CASSSRTGGNTEAFF. The CDR3, as DNA: TGTGCCAGCAGTTCCAGGACAGGGGGCAACACTGAAGCTTTCTTT. The chain couples TRBV6-5 to TRBJ1-1; 11 nucleotides line up with TRBD1. Trimming at V came to 4 bases and at J to 2 bases, leaving 3 bases not matched to a gene. The germline V gene has CDR1 MNHEY and CDR2 SVGAGI. This CDR3 is built from 15 residues.

The chain joins TRBV5-1 to TRBJ2-5; TRBD1 is a possible D gene (5 bases). V was clipped by 0 bases and J by 2 bases, with 8 bases between them. The germline CDR1 and CDR2 sequences are SGHRS and YFSETQ. CDR3 length equals 14 residues. The DNA of the CDR3 is TGCGCCAGCAGCTTGGCAGGGATTCAAGAGACCCAGTACTTC. It translates to CASSLAGIQETQYF.

This clonotype was picked up many times. V gene TRBV29-1 combines with J gene TRBJ2-2, with D unclear. The CDR3 sequence is 12 residues long. From germline, CDR1 is SQVTM and CDR2 ANQGSEA. The V end lost 6 bases, the J end lost 1 base, and 6 bases lay between the germline ends. The CDR3 loop is CSVYKNTGELFF. CDR3 sequence (DNA): TGCAGCGTCTACAAGAACACCGGGGAGCTGTTTTTT.

The chain's CDR3 is CSVGTSGGYNEQFF. For the CDR3, the DNA is TGCAGCGTCGGAACTAGCGGGGGATACAATGAGCAGTTCTTC. This chain joins TRBV29-1 and TRBJ2-1; 11 nucleotides align to TRBD2. The CDR3 has 14 residues. Germline CDR1 reads SQVTM; CDR2 reads ANQGSEA. With 6 bases clipped from V and 4 bases from J, the junction kept 5 bases outside the gene matches.

This chain joins TRBV12-3 or TRBV12-4 and TRBJ2-2; D is uncertain. With 1 base removed from V and 4 bases from J, the gap between germline ends came to 10 bases. The CDR3 length is 15 residues. This chain's CDR3 is CASSLEGGPTGELFF. In DNA, the CDR3 is TGTGCCAGCAGTTTAGAGGGCGGACCCACCGGGGAGCTGTTTTTT.

This clonotype was seen a few times. V is TRBV25-1 and J is TRBJ2-4, with a tentative D call TRBD2 (6 bases). The CDR3 totals 15 residues. V was trimmed by 6 bases and J by 11 bases, leaving 23 bases between them. The germline V gene has CDR1 MGHDK and CDR2 SYGVNS. Here the CDR3 DNA reads TGTGCCAGCAGATTAGGGGTCGGCCGGGACTCGGTTCAGTACTTC. This translates into CASRLGVGRDSVQYF. Supplemented by reference TRBV25-1 and TRBJ2-4, the full variable domain reads EADIYQTPRYLVIGTGKKITLECSQTMGHDKMYWYQQDPGMELHLIHYSYGVNSTEKGDLSSESTVSRIRTEHFPLTLESARPSHTSQYLCASRLGVGRDSVQYFGAGTRLSVL.